The 19 T cell receptor beta chains presented below share a single source sample, sequenced in a study of human T cells and chemical hapten exposure. In TCRdb, the RACE reads were re-called with MiXCR into one record per CDR3 protein. This sample yields about 82,000 distinct CDR3 sequences, of which about 6.3% are seen a single time; about 1.5% belongs to the top ten. Time point described: patch test 2, 6 weeks after DPC sensitization. The treatment was: therapeutic diphenylcyclopropenone sensitization with weekly scalp DPC. The source was whole blood, collected in connection with sensitization to the hapten diphenylcyclopropenone (DPC). Source of these receptors: a woman in her twenties or thirties with alopecia areata. Some clones in this sample may be carry-over from other donors' samples.

This clonotype was counted at least ten times. The rearrangement uses TRBV2 and TRBJ1-1; no definite D call. Trimming pared 8 bases from V and 3 bases from J, leaving 13 bases between. Germline-derived CDR1 and CDR2 are SNHLY and FYNNEI. CDR3 length: 13 amino acids. The CDR3 nucleotides read TGTGCCAGCCGAAGGGAGATGGACACTGAAGCTTTCTTT. It codes for CASRREMDTEAFF.

This clonotype was observed many times. The chain has TRBV25-1 and TRBJ1-6, with unresolved D. This CDR3 has 14 amino acids. V was cut by 6 bases and J by 9 bases, with 15 bases left in between. Per germline, CDR1 MGHDK and CDR2 SYGVNS. CDR3 loop: CASSATDWGSPLHF. The CDR3 DNA reads TGTGCCAGCAGCGCTACGGACTGGGGTTCACCCCTCCACTTT. The entire variable domain, with the rest obtained from reference TRBV25-1 and TRBJ1-6, is as follows: EADIYQTPRYLVIGTGKKITLECSQTMGHDKMYWYQQDPGMELHLIHYSYGVNSTEKGDLSSESTVSRIRTEHFPLTLESARPSHTSQYLCASSATDWGSPLHFGNGTRLTVT.

This clonotype was seen ten or more times. The J gene is TRBJ2-7, the V gene TRBV5-5; the match to TRBD1 covers 7 bases. The CDR3 runs 15 residues. Germline loops: CDR1 SGHKS, CDR2 YYEKEE (reference sequence). V gave up 4 bases and J gave up 0 bases; unmatched junction bases: 7. In DNA form, the CDR3 reads TGTGCCAGCAGCCTGGGACAGTCTAGCTCCTACGAGCAGTACTTC. Its protein is CASSLGQSSSYEQYF.

This clonotype was counted between two and nine times. The gene calls are TRBV19 and TRBJ2-7; 9 bases are shared with TRBD2. Trimming cost V 3 bases and J 2 bases; bases outside gene matches: 5. The CDR3 covers 15 residues. The V gene's germline CDR1 is LNHDA and CDR2 SQIVND (reference sequence). The CDR3 nucleotides are TGTGCCAGTAGTATTGTGAGCGGGGGGACCTACGAGCAGTACTTC. The encoded protein is CASSIVSGGTYEQYF.

This clonotype was picked up many times. CDR3 region: CASSPDRYNSPLHF. The CDR3 coding sequence is TGTGCCAGCTCACCTGACCGGTATAATTCACCCCTCCACTTT. This rearrangement joins TRBV18 to TRBJ1-6; D unresolved. The germline gives CDR1 KGHSH, CDR2 LQKENI. The CDR3 has 14 amino acids. Trimming shortened V by 3 bases and J by 4 bases, and 7 bases separated the two germline ends.

This clonotype was seen at least ten times. The V call is TRBV6-2 or TRBV6-3, the J call TRBJ2-1; D may be TRBD2 (7 bases). CDR3 size: 15 residues. Germline V gene data show CDR1 as MNHEY and CDR2 as SVGEGT. Trimming left V 11 bases short and J 0 bases short, with 17 bases between. CDR3 coding DNA: TGTGCCGGCGGGTGGGGGGGGCGCTCCTACAATGAGCAGTTCTTC. It yields the protein CAGGWGGRSYNEQFF.

The V call is TRBV7-9, the J call TRBJ2-1; TRBD1 aligns across 12 bases. This CDR3 is built from 15 residues. Trimming removed 1 base from V and 8 bases from J; junction bases left unmatched: 3. Germline lookup yields CDR1 SEHNR and CDR2 FQNEAQ (reference sequence). The CDR3 sequence: CASSLGDRGRDEQFF. CDR3 nucleotides: TGTGCCAGCAGCTTAGGGGACAGGGGGCGCGATGAGCAGTTCTTC.

This clonotype was observed at least ten times. J is TRBJ2-3 and V is TRBV27; D gene unclear. The V end was cut by 1 base, the J end by 0 bases, with 8 bases between. The germline V gene encodes CDR1 MNHEY and CDR2 SMNVEV (reference sequence). The CDR3 totals 15 residues. The CDR3 DNA is TGTGCCAGCAGTTTATATCCAGCGAGCACAGATACGCAGTATTTT. It encodes CASSLYPASTDTQYF.

The sample holds many counts of this clonotype. The V call is TRBV5-6, the J call TRBJ1-1, with a weak D call TRBD1 (6 bases). Trimming left V 0 bases short and J 4 bases short, with 13 bases between. This CDR3 has 15 amino acids. The germline V gene encodes CDR1 SGHDT and CDR2 YYEEEE. This chain's CDR3 is CASSLVVGGGTEAFF. The CDR3 DNA is TGTGCCAGCAGCTTGGTGGTGGGAGGGGGCACTGAAGCTTTCTTT.

This clonotype has just a few counts. This chain uses TRBV27 with TRBJ2-3; TRBD2 agrees at 8 bases. Germline V gives CDR1 MNHEY, CDR2 SMNVEV (reference sequence). V gave up 5 bases and J gave up 4 bases; unmatched junction bases: 11. The CDR3 spans 16 residues. In DNA form, the CDR3 reads TGTGCCAGCAGTGGCTCGGGGGGGCCGGTGGCAGATACGCAGTATTTT. It translates to CASSGSGGPVADTQYF.

This clonotype was detected ten times or more. Here the CDR3 DNA reads TGCAGCGTGGAGACAGGGGACTCTGGGGCCAACGTCCTGACTTTC. Its translation: CSVETGDSGANVLTF. This chain connects TRBV29-1 to TRBJ2-6, with TRBD1 identical over 8 bases. Losses at the gene ends were 6 bases for V and 0 bases for J; bases not matched to a gene: 4. Per the germline V gene, CDR1 is SQVTM and CDR2 is ANQGSEA. The CDR3 contains 15 residues.

This clonotype was seen a few times. The rearrangement joins TRBV11-2 to TRBJ2-7, with D perhaps matching TRBD2 (5 bases). The CDR3 sequence is 15 residues long. From germline, CDR1 is SGHAT and CDR2 FQNNGV. Trimming took off 5 bases at V and 4 bases at J, with 18 bases between the two ends. The DNA of the CDR3 is TGTGCCAGCAGCCCCGCCCGGGGTCACCAATACGAGCAGTACTTC. It translates to CASSPARGHQYEQYF.

This clonotype appeared a few times. The CDR3 spells CSARDGLNSPLHF. The CDR3 DNA is TGCAGTGCTAGAGATGGATTGAATTCACCCCTCCACTTT. The chain links TRBV20-1 to TRBJ1-6; D gene ambiguous. There are 13 residues in the CDR3. Germline CDR1 reads DFQATT; CDR2 reads SNEGSKA (reference sequence). The V and J ends lost 0 bases and 7 bases respectively, with 7 bases between them.

In this sample, this clonotype turned up many times. The CDR3 spells CASRSGASTDTQYF. The CDR3 DNA sequence: TGTGCCAGCAGATCAGGGGCTAGCACAGATACGCAGTATTTT. The rearrangement links TRBV12-3 or TRBV12-4 to TRBJ2-3, with D possibly being TRBD1 (6 bases). The CDR3 sequence is 14 residues long. V dropped 6 bases and J dropped 0 bases, with 10 bases sitting between them.

This clonotype was seen only a few times. V usage is TRBV3-1 and J usage is TRBJ2-3; unclear D gene. The CDR3 contains 13 residues. V dropped 2 bases and J dropped 8 bases, with 11 bases sitting between them. CDR1 LGHDT and CDR2 YNNKEL come from the germline V gene (reference sequence). CDR3 sequence reads: CASSQILVGTQYF. DNA of the CDR3: TGTGCCAGCAGCCAAATATTAGTTGGTACGCAGTATTTT.

The table lists this clonotype with a few counts. V gene TRBV6-5 combines with J gene TRBJ2-7; D ambiguous. The length of the CDR3 is 11 residues. Germline V gene data show CDR1 as MNHEY and CDR2 as SVGAGI. Trimming pared 9 bases from V and 4 bases from J, leaving 10 bases between. This CDR3 reads CARTALYEQYF. The CDR3 DNA follows: TGTGCCAGAACAGCCCTGTACGAGCAGTACTTC.

This clonotype was detected ten times or more. J is TRBJ2-4 and V is TRBV25-1; D is uncertain. The ends were cut back, 2 bases at V and 3 bases at J, with 8 bases in the middle. Germline-derived CDR1 and CDR2 are MGHDK and SYGVNS. The CDR3 loop spans 14 amino acids. CDR3 in DNA: TGTGCCAGCAGTGAACCAGGAGTCAAAAACATTCAGTACTTC. This encodes CASSEPGVKNIQYF.

As regards this clonotype: One junction end does not reproduce the germline sequence, and a read error may be involved. The V and J genes are TRBV6-5 and TRBJ1-1; D is perhaps TRBD1 (5 bases). Germline loops: CDR1 MNHEY, CDR2 SVGAGI. The CDR3 runs 18 residues. The CDR3 DNA is TGTGCAAGCAGTTTCTTATTAAAGGGAAAGGGGTGGGACACTGAAGCTTTCTTT. Its translation: CASSFLLKGKGWDTEAFF.

The chain combines TRBV7-3 with TRBJ1-6; no firm D call. CDR1 SGHTA and CDR2 FQGTGA come from the germline V gene. V was clipped by 1 base and J by 8 bases, with 6 bases between them. This CDR3 spans 13 amino acids. CDR3 nucleotides: TGTGCCAGCAGCTTAATAACAGATTCACCCCTCCACTTT. As protein: CASSLITDSPLHF.